Listed below are T cell receptor beta chains from one sample, sequenced in a study of Ad26.COV2.S vaccination and SARS-CoV-2 variants. Some clones are missing from TCRdb's copy, which holds only in-frame ones; the method was immunoSEQ multiplex PCR. The table has 400,000 to 500,000 clones, roughly 90% seen once. The sample consisted of peripheral blood, taken in a trial of Ad26.COV2.S vaccine versus placebo. Receptors were obtained from a person aged 18 to 65 who received the Ad26.COV2.S COVID-19 vaccine or a placebo. Both conserved end residues are part of each CDR3.

cdr3_length j_call v_call cdr3_aa
16 TRBJ2-1 TRBV3-1/TRBV3-2 CASSQVTGLSYNEQFF
13 TRBJ1-2 TRBV7-8 CASSPGVRGGYTF
15 TRBJ2-3 TRBV7-2 CASSLAAGAHDTQYF
14 TRBJ2-6 TRBV11-2 CASSLVAGANVLTF
15 TRBJ2-7 TRBV7-9 CASSPTPLGAYEQYF
14 TRBJ2-2 TRBV5-1 CASSRTSESGELFF
15 TRBJ1-1 TRBV19 CASRDRSSVNTEAFF
17 TRBJ2-2 TRBV9 CASSVGGGARITGELFF
14 TRBJ1-1 TRBV5-6 CASSLGGMNTEAFF
15 TRBJ1-1 TRBV15 CATSREFEGSTEAFF
12 TRBJ2-7 TRBV30 CAWSGGNHEQYF
17 TRBJ2-3 TRBV9 CASSVPRDQVSTDTQYF
17 TRBJ1-6 TRBV30 CAWRKLQGPSYNSPLHF
11 TRBJ2-7 TRBV20-1 CSALGTYEQYF
14 TRBJ1-5 TRBV19 CASSRMNEGQPQHF
12 TRBJ2-3 TRBV2 CASSEARDTQYF
17 TRBJ1-1 TRBV4-1 CASSPITLGGSGTEAFF
15 TRBJ1-1 TRBV7-9 CASSQETGLNTEAFF
16 TRBJ2-1 TRBV7-9 CASSRTAVFSYNEQFF
13 TRBJ2-1 TRBV9 CASSPREDNEQFF
16 TRBJ2-5 TRBV4-1 CASSLTRGGDQETQYF
14 TRBJ2-5 TRBV5-4 CASSLEVGQETQYF
15 TRBJ2-1 TRBV11-1 CASSAFGGSYNEQFF
16 TRBJ2-6 TRBV4-3 CASSQVIGTGANVLTF
16 TRBJ1-5 TRBV7-6 CASSLRLGGTWEPQHF
16 TRBJ1-1 TRBV4-3 CASSQGPGELNTEAFF